This T cell receptor (beta chain) was identified in a study of blood T cell repertoires in COVID-19. For the study at large: Sites in the United States, Italy and Spain provided acute and convalescent COVID-19 samples.

The CDR3 is made up of 17 amino acids. Germline assignment: CDR1 LNHDA and CDR2 SQIVND (reference sequence). V was shortened by 0 bases and J by 0 bases, with 15 bases between the two germline ends. Profiled with immunoSEQ multiplex PCR; TCRdb holds only in-frame clones, not every one. This sample carries 380,000 or so clones, 89% of them seen once, and the ten largest clones take approximately 1.2%. The sample consisted of peripheral blood. The rearrangement joins TRBV19 to TRBJ2-7; D gene uncertain. This receptor was taken from a man aged 35 to 55 with acute or convalescent COVID-19. The CDR3, as DNA: TGTGCCAGTAGTATAGACCCCCTCGGTGAGGACTCCTACGAGCAGTACTTC. As protein: CASSIDPLGEDSYEQYF.